This T cell receptor beta chain stems from a study of blood T cell repertoires in COVID-19. Assay: immunoSEQ multiplex PCR; the TCRdb copy retains only in-frame clones and omits some. The data hold hundreds of thousands of clones, with approximately 90% observed a single time. The specimen was PBMCs or T cells enriched from blood (not recorded which). The sequence came from a woman aged 18-35 years who had been exposed to COVID-19.

In nucleotides, the CDR3 is TGTGCCAGCTCATCGTTGGCCGGCGGGGAGCAGTACTTC. Translating it yields CASSSLAGGEQYF. This chain uses TRBV18 with TRBJ2-7, with a possible D match to TRBD2 (5 bases). The CDR3 has 13 residues. Germline V gene sequence: CDR1 KGHSH, CDR2 LQKENI. Trimming removed 5 bases at V and 7 bases at J, with 15 bases between.